This T cell receptor (beta chain) was captured by sequencing in a study of beta chain features in type 1 diabetes. Overall study context: Over all samples combined, fewer than 140,000,000 sorted cells were examined.

A sort by CD45RO/CCR7/CD25/CD127/CD95/CD27 yielded CD4+ naive, central memory, regulatory and stem cell-like memory cells. The sample holds a few counts of this clone. The antigen is undetermined. What was sequenced were expressed TCRB transcripts, since all of the isolated RNA had been reverse transcribed. The assay was immunoSEQ multiplex PCR, and TCRdb's table has in-frame clones only and misses some. The profile shows about 230,000 clones, roughly 9.6% of them singletons. Findings and caveats of the study: It was not settled here whether HLA type affects TCRB rearrangement. Possible PCR preference for shorter templates applied equally to patients and controls.

Specimen: naive CD4+ T cells from blood. The source is a woman aged 18-29 years in good health.

CDR3 amino acids: CAISEHGEGGGGYEQYF. Here the CDR3 DNA reads TGTGCCATCAGTGAACACGGGGAGGGCGGCGGAGGGTACGAGCAGTACTTC. The rearrangement uses TRBV10-3 and TRBJ2-7; 7 bases align to TRBD2. J gave up 4 bases and V 3 bases, and 15 bases lay outside the gene matches. Germline CDR1 ENHRY, CDR2 SYGVKD. The CDR3 length is 17 residues.